The clone carrying this T cell receptor (beta chain) appeared a few times. The data were obtained in a study of T-cell reconstitution after alpha-beta-depleted transplantation in children. It was with unique molecular identifiers that the TCRbeta library was prepared. TCRdb reprocessed the PCR reads via MiXCR and lists one record per CDR3 protein. The sample holds about 540,000 distinct CDR3 sequences, roughly 18% seen once. The CDR3 totals 18 residues. Germline loops: CDR1 DFQATT, CDR2 SNEGSKA (reference sequence). The V segment lost 0 bases and the J segment 0 bases; nucleotides outside the gene matches: 12.

This TCR was sampled from a human donor who donated a stem cell graft to a child with acute lymphoblastic leukemia. Here the sequenced sample was PBMCs from the stem cell graft donor, taken from the stem cell graft. This sequence joins TRBV20-1 and TRBJ2-7, with 9 bases aligning to TRBD1. CDR3 nucleotide sequence: TGCAGTGCTAGAGAGTCCCGGGACAGGGAACCCATCTCCTACGAGCAGTACTTC. It codes for CSARESRDREPISYEQYF.